In this sample, the clone carrying this T cell receptor (beta chain) turned up many times. Its specificity is unknown. This record belongs to a study of T cells after yellow fever vaccination. The germline CDR1 and CDR2 sequences are DFQATT and SNEGSKA (reference sequence). Losses at the gene ends were 6 bases for V and 3 bases for J; bases not matched to a gene: 6. CDR3 length equals 13 residues. Each CDR3 protein is one row after TCRdb ran MiXCR on the 5' RACE reads. The sample has fewer than 150,000 distinct CDR3 sequences, 7.7% seen once. Study-level results: The booster response re-showed most primary clones: around 97% CD4, approximately 90% CD8.

The chain uses TRBV20-1 and TRBJ2-7; TRBD1 matches at 9 bases. Specimen: CD4+ T cells sorted from PBMCs, collected 5 days after the yellow fever booster vaccination. The sequence was obtained from a man aged 25 to 40 who received the YFV17D yellow fever vaccine. In DNA, the CDR3 is TGCAGTGCCCCTAGGGACAGGGACTACGAGCAGTACTTC. Amino acids: CSAPRDRDYEQYF.